The 26 T cell receptor beta chains below all came from one sample that was sequenced in a study of regulatory T cells in long-lasting Graves disease (TCRdb year 2021). In the paper's terms, the time point label means: newly diagnosed GD, antithyroid drugs for less than 3 months. For both TCR sequencing and RNA sequencing, RNA was extracted from PBMCs using TRIzol. The library relied on multiplex PCR. TCRdb names Illumina HiSeq 4000 as the instrument used. iRepertoire HTBI primers and Arm-PCR amplification of CDR3 regions were used to construct TCR beta libraries. Using fastp trimming at Q25 and MiXCR clonotype assembly, TCRdb reanalyzed the public sequencing data and kept in-frame beta chains. Records with the same CDR3 protein are collapsed into one entry carrying the most frequent genes and DNA. Present in this sample are roughly 360,000 distinct CDR3 sequences, around 11% of which were seen just once. The top ten hold around 18% of the sample.

These records were also assigned to another study, of T cells in Graves' hyperthyroidism and ophthalmopathy.

This specimen consisted of peripheral blood mononuclear cells (PBMCs), obtained at new diagnosis, from a patient treated with antithyroid drugs. All receptors derive from a woman aged 18-29 years with Graves disease. Donor details come from another sample of the same person, matched by shared clones.

This clonotype came up a few times. This chain's CDR3 is CASSYLARELDYEQYF. In DNA, the CDR3 is TGTGCCAGCAGTTATCTAGCGCGAGAGCTCGACTACGAGCAGTACTTC. This rearrangement joins TRBV6-2 or TRBV6-3 to TRBJ2-7; D perhaps matches TRBD2 (6 bases). The germline gives CDR1 MNHEY, CDR2 SVGEGT. Between the trimmed V and J ends, which lost 3 bases and 3 bases, there was a span of 18 bases. CDR3 length: 16 residues.

The table lists this clonotype with a few counts. V usage is TRBV27 and J usage is TRBJ1-6; 8 bases match TRBD1. Germline CDR1 is MNHEY and CDR2 is SMNVEV (reference sequence). This CDR3 has 15 amino acids. V lost 5 bases and J lost 9; bases outside the gene matches: 9. As DNA, the CDR3 is TGTGCCAGCAGTGTCAGGGGGCCAGGGGGTTCACCCCTCCACTTT. The encoded protein is CASSVRGPGGSPLHF.

This clonotype was picked up many times. The chain is built from TRBV6-1 and TRBJ2-1, with D tentatively TRBD2 (6 bases). This CDR3 region has 18 residues. The V end was cut by 5 bases, the J end by 8 bases, with 28 bases between. Germline V gene lookup returns CDR1 MNHNS and CDR2 SASEGT. CDR3 residues: CASSHPLDYGTRGDEQFF. In nucleotides, the CDR3 is TGTGCCAGCAGTCACCCCTTAGATTACGGGACTCGAGGGGATGAGCAGTTCTTC.

The chain has TRBV12-3 or TRBV12-4 and TRBJ2-5; TRBD2 agrees at 9 bases. CDR3 length equals 14 residues. Trimming cost V 6 bases and J 4 bases; bases outside gene matches: 6. DNA for the CDR3: TGTGCCAGCAGAGATAGCGGGAGCGGAGAGACCCAGTACTTC. Protein: CASRDSGSGETQYF.

This clonotype was found many times. The V and J genes are TRBV20-1 and TRBJ2-1; D is ambiguous. The CDR3 is 14 residues long. Trimming removed 5 bases at V and 0 bases at J, with 11 bases between. Germline CDR1 DFQATT, CDR2 SNEGSKA (reference sequence). Written as DNA, the CDR3 is TGCAGTGCTGGTAGAGCGATCTCCTACAATGAGCAGTTCTTC. This sequence encodes CSAGRAISYNEQFF.

The table lists this clonotype with many counts. The CDR3 sequence: CASSPRDASYEQYV. The CDR3 DNA follows: TGTGCCAGCAGTCCTCGGGACGCCTCCTACGAGCAGTACGTC. The chain carries TRBV6-1 and TRBJ2-7, with D possibly being TRBD1 or TRBD2 (5 bases each). This CDR3 is 14 amino acids long. V lost 5 bases and J 0 bases, leaving 11 bases between the germline ends. Germline assignment: CDR1 MNHNS and CDR2 SASEGT.

This clonotype was seen more than once but under ten times. The chain carries TRBV20-1 and TRBJ2-2, with D possibly being TRBD1 (5 bases). V shed 0 bases and J shed 6 bases, with 11 bases lying between them. The CDR3 consists of 14 residues. Germline V CDR1 and CDR2: DFQATT, SNEGSKA (reference sequence). The chain's CDR3 is CSARDARASGELFF. The CDR3 bases are TGCAGTGCTAGAGATGCCAGGGCTTCCGGGGAGCTGTTTTTT.

This clonotype has only a few counts. The rearrangement links TRBV6-2 or TRBV6-3 to TRBJ2-5, with D perhaps matching TRBD1 or TRBD2 (5 bases each). The CDR3 loop spans 14 amino acids. Trimming removed 6 bases at V and 2 bases at J, with 13 bases between. Germline assignment: CDR1 MNHEY and CDR2 SVGEGT. The CDR3 sequence: CASRGTEKQETQYF. In nucleotides, the CDR3 is TGTGCCAGCAGGGGGACGGAGAAGCAAGAGACCCAGTACTTC.

This clonotype was counted between two and nine times. One base away lies a much larger clone, so this may be a sequencing read error. CDR3 sequence (DNA): TGCGCCAGCACCCCGACAGGGGTAAGGGAAAAACCGTTTTTT. Amino acids: CASTPTGVREKPFF. This sequence joins TRBV5-1 and TRBJ1-4; TRBD1 matches at 8 bases. There are 14 residues in the CDR3. Germline V gene data show CDR1 as SGHRS and CDR2 as YFSETQ.

The CDR3 DNA follows: TGCAGCGTTGAAGATTGGGAGCGGGAGTTAGAGACCCAGTACTTC. Amino acid sequence: CSVEDWERELETQYF. The chain combines TRBV29-1 with TRBJ2-5; 8 nucleotides match TRBD2. CDR3 length: 15 residues. Trimming cost V 0 bases and J 4 bases; bases outside gene matches: 7. Germline lookup yields CDR1 SQVTM and CDR2 ANQGSEA.

Many counts were recorded for this clonotype. The V call is TRBV27, the J call TRBJ2-7; 12 bases match TRBD1. The V gene end was trimmed by 4 bases and the J gene end by 6 bases; junction bases not matched to a gene: 4. This CDR3 is 14 amino acids long. Germline V gives CDR1 MNHEY, CDR2 SMNVEV (reference sequence). Here the CDR3 DNA reads TGTGCCAGCAGTTCGGGACAGGGGGCGTTCGAGCAGTACGTC. Translating it yields CASSSGQGAFEQYV.

The table lists this clonotype with many counts. The V gene is TRBV29-1, the J gene TRBJ2-2, with TRBD1 matching over 9 bases. Germline lookup yields CDR1 SQVTM and CDR2 ANQGSEA. The trim removed 6 bases at V and 7 bases at J, leaving 6 bases unmatched. The CDR3 spans 13 residues. The CDR3 bases are TGCAGCGTGAGGGGACAGGGCGGCGGGGAGCTGTTTTTT. Protein: CSVRGQGGGELFF.

This sequence joins TRBV18 and TRBJ1-6; the D is unclear. The CDR3 extends over 17 amino acids. Germline V CDR1 and CDR2: KGHSH, LQKENI. Trimming shortened V by 6 bases and J by 10 bases, and 25 bases separated the two germline ends. This CDR3 is CASSQTWTFDESSPLHF. The CDR3, as DNA: TGTGCCAGCTCGCAAACCTGGACGTTCGATGAATCCTCACCCCTCCACTTT. Filled out from reference TRBV18 and TRBJ1-6, the complete variable domain reads NAGVMQNPRHLVRRRGQEARLRCSPMKGHSHVYWYRQLPEEGLKFMVYLQKENIIDESGMPKERFSAEFPKEGPSILRIQQVVRGDSAAYFCASSQTWTFDESSPLHFGNGTRLTVT.

As regards this clonotype: A much larger clone differs from this one at a single base, so this may be a read error. J is TRBJ2-5 and V is TRBV12-3 or TRBV12-4, with a possible D match to TRBD1 (5 bases). The V end lost 6 bases, the J end lost 11 bases, and 13 bases lay between the germline ends. The CDR3 is made up of 11 amino acids. The chain's CDR3 is CASSAGHEQYF. CDR3 DNA sequence: TGTGCCAGCAGCGCTGGACATGAGCAGTACTTC.

In this sample, this clonotype turned up many times. This chain uses TRBV11-2 with TRBJ2-7; D is possibly TRBD1 (5 bases). Germline CDR1 SGHAT, CDR2 FQNNGV. This CDR3 has 14 residues. V lost 1 base and J lost 5, with 12 bases in between. CDR3 protein: CASSLVAGYNEQYF. Written as DNA, the CDR3 is TGTGCCAGCAGCTTAGTGGCAGGGTATAACGAGCAGTACTTC.

The chain has TRBV5-1 and TRBJ1-4; D is ambiguous. The CDR3 totals 16 residues. Trimming removed 6 bases from V and 2 bases from J, with 17 bases in between. CDR1 is SGHRS, CDR2 YFSETQ, per germline. CDR3: CASKVRQPETNEKLFF. The CDR3 nucleotides read TGCGCCAGCAAGGTCCGGCAACCCGAGACTAATGAAAAACTGTTTTTT.

This clonotype was seen repeatedly, ten times or more. This chain uses TRBV28 with TRBJ1-2; D might be TRBD1 (6 bases). Germline loops: CDR1 MDHEN, CDR2 SYDVKM. V lost 3 bases and J 8 bases, leaving 16 bases between the germline ends. This CDR3 contains 14 residues. CDR3 nucleotides: TGTGCCAGCAGTTTGCCCCTTACAGGGAGAGGCTACACCTTC. Amino acids: CASSLPLTGRGYTF.

This clonotype was observed at least ten times. The V call is TRBV27, the J call TRBJ2-7, with D uncertain. Germline V gene data show CDR1 as MNHEY and CDR2 as SMNVEV (reference sequence). Trimming shortened V by 3 bases and J by 2 bases, and 14 bases separated the two germline ends. The CDR3 is 15 residues long. The CDR3, as DNA: TGTGCCAGCAGTTTTAGTGGTTTCTTGACCTACGAGCAGTACTTC. Residues: CASSFSGFLTYEQYF.

The sample holds many counts of this clonotype. The rearrangement uses TRBV20-1 and TRBJ1-5; D uncertain. The CDR3 has 13 amino acids. Trimming cost V 6 bases and J 1 base, with 10 bases left between them. The germline V gene encodes CDR1 DFQATT and CDR2 SNEGSKA (reference sequence). CDR3 amino acids: CSATQTSNQPQHF. CDR3 sequence (DNA): TGCAGTGCCACTCAAACAAGCAATCAGCCCCAGCATTTT.

The V call is TRBV19, the J call TRBJ2-7; D is ambiguous. The CDR3 runs 16 residues. The ends were cut back, 6 bases at V and 1 base at J, with 19 bases in the middle. Germline loops: CDR1 LNHDA, CDR2 SQIVND (reference sequence). The CDR3 protein is CASSLQTGPRSYEQYF. In nucleotides, the CDR3 is TGTGCCAGTAGCCTTCAAACCGGGCCGCGTTCCTACGAGCAGTACTTC.

The V call is TRBV9, the J call TRBJ2-5; D is possibly TRBD1 (6 bases). Trimming removed 5 bases at V and 5 bases at J, with 22 bases between. The CDR3 totals 16 residues. Per the germline V gene, CDR1 is SGDLS and CDR2 is YYNGEE. CDR3 loop: CASSRIVGVGQETQYF. CDR3 DNA sequence: TGTGCCAGCAGTCGAATCGTTGGGGTTGGACAGGAGACCCAGTACTTC.

This clonotype was seen repeatedly, ten times or more. The chain couples TRBV6-2 or TRBV6-3 to TRBJ1-1, with D possibly being TRBD1 (5 bases). V gave up 2 bases and J gave up 5 bases, with 12 bases separating them. The CDR3 has 14 residues. CDR1 is MNHEY and CDR2 is SVGEGT in the germline V gene. Written as DNA, the CDR3 is TGTGCCAGCAGTTACACGGTGGAGGGGACTGAAGCTTTCTTT. Its translation is CASSYTVEGTEAFF.

This clonotype was seen many times. The chain carries TRBV28 and TRBJ2-7; D is ambiguous. V dropped 3 bases and J dropped 2 bases, with 11 bases sitting between them. The CDR3 covers 14 residues. Per the germline V gene, CDR1 is MDHEN and CDR2 is SYDVKM. DNA for the CDR3: TGTGCCAGCAGTTTCGTCCGGGCAACCTACGAGCAGTACTTC. This translates into CASSFVRATYEQYF.

This clonotype was observed a handful of times. This rearrangement joins TRBV29-1 to TRBJ1-2; D is unresolved. V lost 2 bases, J lost 5 bases, and 6 bases lay in between. Per the germline V gene, CDR1 is SQVTM and CDR2 is ANQGSEA. CDR3 length: 11 amino acids. As DNA, the CDR3 is TGCAGCGTTGAACAGGAATATGGCTACACCTTC. This sequence encodes CSVEQEYGYTF.

This clonotype has a count of ten or more. V gene TRBV19 combines with J gene TRBJ1-6; the D is unclear. The CDR3 sequence is 17 residues long. Trimming removed 5 bases at V and 0 bases at J, with 14 bases between. Germline V gene lookup returns CDR1 LNHDA and CDR2 SQIVND (reference sequence). This CDR3 reads CASSVGRSSSYNSPLHF. For the CDR3, the DNA is TGTGCCAGTAGTGTCGGACGGTCGAGCTCCTATAATTCACCCCTCCACTTT.

V is TRBV19 and J is TRBJ1-5, with 9 bases fitting TRBD1. Germline V CDR1 and CDR2: LNHDA, SQIVND (reference sequence). The V segment lost 6 bases and the J segment 4 bases; nucleotides outside the gene matches: 7. CDR3 length: 15 residues. The CDR3 DNA sequence: TGTGCCAGTAGACAAGCCGGGACAGGGAATCAGCCCCAGCATTTT. The encoded protein is CASRQAGTGNQPQHF.